One sample yielded the 12 T cell receptor beta chains listed below, sequenced in a study of blood T cell repertoires in COVID-19. Clones were read by immunoSEQ multiplex PCR, and TCRdb kept only the in-frame ones, dropping some. The sample gives 310,000 or so clones, around 87% of which show up once; approximately 2.2% is in the top ten. Material for sequencing was peripheral blood. All receptors derive from a young woman who had recovered from COVID-19.

This clone appeared once. The gene calls are TRBV4-2 and TRBJ1-2; a weak D match, TRBD1 (5 bases). The CDR3 runs 15 residues. Deletions cut 0 bases from V and 6 bases from J, with 14 bases between. CDR1 is LGHNA and CDR2 is YNFKEQ in the germline V gene. The CDR3 DNA sequence: TGTGCCAGCAGCCAAGATCTCTGGACACGAGATGGCTACACCTTC. Protein: CASSQDLWTRDGYTF.

The chain carries TRBV28 and TRBJ2-7; D remains ambiguous. The V gene lost 6 bases and the J gene lost 4 bases, with 10 bases spanning the gap. The CDR3 has 12 residues. Germline V gene data show CDR1 as MDHEN and CDR2 as SYDVKM. In nucleotides, the CDR3 is TGTGCCAGCAGCCCCGAGTTGTACGAGCAGTACTTC. It is translated as CASSPELYEQYF.

The V and J genes are TRBV27 and TRBJ2-2; 13 nucleotides line up with TRBD2. Germline trimming cut 5 bases from V and 6 bases from J; bases unmatched to any gene: 9. The germline V gene encodes CDR1 MNHEY and CDR2 SMNVEV (reference sequence). The CDR3 runs to 17 residues. The CDR3 spells CASSTPGLAGAAGELFF. CDR3 nucleotides: TGTGCCAGCAGTACACCCGGACTAGCGGGAGCGGCCGGGGAGCTGTTTTTT.

The CDR3, as DNA: TGTGCCAGCAGCCGGAGACTGACCCACGGCACAGATACGCAGTATTTT. It encodes CASSRRLTHGTDTQYF. The chain recombines TRBV3-1 (or the pseudogene TRBV3-2) with TRBJ2-3; D is ambiguous. V dropped 4 bases and J dropped 1 base, with 15 bases sitting between them. The CDR3 runs 16 residues. CDR1 and CDR2 from the germline V gene are LGHDT and YNNKEL (reference sequence).

V and J are TRBV2 and TRBJ2-7, with a tentative D call TRBD1 (6 bases). CDR3 length: 12 amino acids. Germline-derived CDR1 and CDR2 are SNHLY and FYNNEI. V gave up 11 bases and J gave up 2 bases, with 13 bases separating them. DNA for the CDR3: TGTGCCCTGGGGGCCCAAGCCTACGAGCAGTACTTC. This encodes CALGAQAYEQYF.

The DNA for the CDR3 is TGTGCCAGCACCCCTTCCGGTCGAGGCATCTACGAGCAGTACTTC. This encodes CASTPSGRGIYEQYF. The chain carries TRBV28 and TRBJ2-7; no clear D gene. The V gene's germline CDR1 is MDHEN and CDR2 SYDVKM. Trimming removed 7 bases from V and 3 bases from J, with 19 bases in between. The CDR3 has 15 residues.

The chain combines TRBV19 with TRBJ2-1; possibly TRBD2 for D (7 bases). The CDR3 extends over 17 amino acids. Deletions cut 1 base from V and 3 bases from J, with 16 bases between. In germline, CDR1 is LNHDA, CDR2 SQIVND (reference sequence). CDR3 in DNA: TGTGCCAGTAGTATAGTCAGTGGGGGGGGCGACTACAATGAGCAGTTCTTC. It is translated as CASSIVSGGGDYNEQFF.

Here the CDR3 DNA reads TGTGCCAGCAGGGGCGACAGGGACCATCAGCCCCAGCATTTT. Translating gives CASRGDRDHQPQHF. The chain uses TRBV6-5 and TRBJ1-5, with 7 bases matching TRBD1. The CDR3 is 14 amino acids. Trimming cost V 6 bases and J 5 bases; bases outside gene matches: 7. The V gene's germline CDR1 is MNHEY and CDR2 SVGAGI.

DNA of the CDR3: TGTGCCTGGAGTCCCGGGACAGGGGGTAGCGAGCAGTACTTC. This codes for CAWSPGTGGSEQYF. The chain has TRBV30 and TRBJ2-7; 11 nucleotides agree with TRBD1. Germline assignment: CDR1 GTSNPN and CDR2 SVGIG (reference sequence). There are 14 residues in the CDR3. V lost 2 bases to trimming and J lost 6 bases; unmatched junction nucleotides: 6.

The chain is built from TRBV7-2 and TRBJ2-4; 9 bases match TRBD1. The germline V gene encodes CDR1 SGHTA and CDR2 FQGNSA. Losses at the gene ends were 5 bases for V and 8 bases for J; bases not matched to a gene: 7. The CDR3 loop spans 14 amino acids. The CDR3 nucleotides are TGTGCCAGCAGCACCGGACAGGGGAGGGACATTCAGTACTTC. Its translation is CASSTGQGRDIQYF.

This clone was recorded once. The chain recombines TRBV3-1 (or the pseudogene TRBV3-2) with TRBJ2-7; 9 bases map to TRBD1. The ends lost 2 bases at V and 2 bases at J; junction bases unmatched: 7. The CDR3 is made up of 16 amino acids. Germline CDR1 LGHDT, CDR2 YNNKEL (reference sequence). The DNA for the CDR3 is TGTGCCAGCAGCCAACGGGACAGGGTGAACCCCTACGAGCAGTACTTC. It specifies CASSQRDRVNPYEQYF.

This clone occurred once. This chain connects TRBV6-6 to TRBJ1-3; 10 positions match TRBD1. V was pared by 5 bases and J by 0 bases, with 4 bases of the junction left unmatched. The CDR3 length is 16 residues. Germline-derived CDR1 and CDR2 are MNHNY and SVGAGI (reference sequence). CDR3 bases: TGTGCCAGCAGTCGACAGGGGGCTCGCTCTGGAAACACCATATATTTT. The encoded protein is CASSRQGARSGNTIYF.